This note documents a single TCR beta chain sequence. Its antigen has not been determined. The record has no base qualities; no much larger clone is one base away. These data are taken from a study of cytomegalovirus exposure and HLA in healthy donors (dated by TCRdb to the late 2010s). For context, the study as a whole: The 650 to 750 repertoires of the first cohort and the roughly 120 validation repertoires were produced on the same platform, according to a later analysis. The study was designed to test whether signatures of past pathogen exposure could be identified by cataloging public T cell receptors. In addition to the first cohort of approximately 650 subjects, a separate validation cohort of around 110 different subjects was used. To predict cytomegalovirus infection status, the study combined high-throughput TCR immunosequencing, statistical association of individual TCRs with disease status, and machine learning.

The donors were included in the validation cohort of roughly 120 subjects, a group kept apart from the roughly 700-subject first cohort. Results and caveats for the whole study, not just this receptor: In both the original and validation cohorts, the classifier was reported to diagnose cytomegalovirus status with high specificity and sensitivity. According to the authors, the approach could potentially be generalized to other disease states and immunological phenotypes. The study gave a list of 150 to 200 TCR beta chains associated with cytomegalovirus. In vitro tests confirmed that a few of the cytomegalovirus-associated TCR beta chains recognize cytomegalovirus antigens. In a later analysis, TCRs clustered in the first cohort were found to also tend to co-occur in the 130 or so validation repertoires, with 94% of cluster scores above 0. All 120 or so repertoires were used to score co-occurrence in the validation cohort in a later analysis, because that analysis had no HLA typing for the cohort. Most TCR sequences were observed very rarely across donors, whereas some public TCRs were present in many individuals.

Receptor amplification or capture employed the immunoSEQ multiplex PCR assay. Regarding the original processing steps: A statistical classification framework was built for diagnosing cytomegalovirus status from the catalog of TCR beta chain sequences. The source is immuneACCESS, and TCRdb retained only in-frame sequences with V and J called. Part of the clones is not carried over; for the studies checked, unresolved V genes explain less than half of this, and the remainder is unexplained. The DNA gave D and trimming, while V, J and clone size come from that table. This sample gives 130,000 or so clones in total; about nine tenths of them show up just once. The ten largest clonotypes hold over 3% of the sample. This clonotype originated in a man aged 30 to 45 in good health and CMV-seronegative. The material sequenced was PBMCs.

The nucleotides read TGTGCCAGTACGGCGAGGTATAATTCACCCCTCCACTTT. Translation gives CASTARYNSPLHF. Recombination linked TRBV19 to TRBJ1-6; the D gene cannot be named for sure. CDR1 LNHDA and CDR2 SQIVND were looked up in the germline V gene (reference sequence). The CDR3, cysteine through phenylalanine, is 13 amino acids long. Here the CDR3 DNA is all that survives: 39 bases in frame from base 1. V loses 7 bases of germline sequence and J loses 4 bases, and the interval between the two ends is 8 bases.